This T cell receptor (beta chain) derives from a study of technical replicates of blood from a handful of donors. The sample holds one count of this clone. Profiled with immunoSEQ multiplex PCR; TCRdb holds only in-frame clones, not every one. The sample contains 85,000 to 100,000 clones, approximately 95% of which appear only once. Sample: T cells isolated from PBMCs. The source of this sequence is a human donor in good health.

This CDR3 is CASSGDRVRYTF. The CDR3 DNA reads as TGTGCCAGCAGTGGCGACAGGGTTCGCTACACCTTC. V gene TRBV25-1 combines with J gene TRBJ1-2, with 7 bases identical to TRBD1. The germline gives CDR1 MGHDK, CDR2 SYGVNS. This CDR3 is 12 amino acids long. V lost 4 bases to trimming and J lost 9 bases; unmatched junction nucleotides: 5.